This record looks at one TCR beta chain sequence and its context. From the approximately 110-subject validation cohort, which was separate from the approximately 670-subject first cohort, the donors were drawn. The record originates from a study of cytomegalovirus exposure and HLA in healthy donors. The V end lost 4 bases, the J end lost 2 bases, and 16 bases lay between the germline ends. CDR3 length equals 16 residues. Germline CDR1 and CDR2: SGDLS and YYNGEE. Repertoires were generated with immunoSEQ multiplex PCR, while TCRdb's copy carries only in-frame clones and drops some. The sample yields 150,000 to 200,000 clones, 90% to 97% seen once.

V and J are TRBV9 and TRBJ1-3, with D perhaps TRBD1 (6 bases). The sequencing sample was made of PBMCs. The TCR was taken from a young woman in good health and CMV-seronegative. DNA for the CDR3: TGTGCCAGCAGCCCAACGCTCAGGGGAACTGGAAACACCATATATTTT. Its translation: CASSPTLRGTGNTIYF.